Sequencing of this T cell receptor (beta chain) was carried out in a study of metastatic and nonmetastatic thyroid tumors. Germline values: CDR1 SGHDT, CDR2 YYEEEE. This CDR3 region has 13 residues. Trimming left V 0 bases short and J 9 bases short, with 10 bases between. Each patient came to thyroid surgery without any prior treatment (of any kind). TCRdb re-called the PCR reads with MiXCR. The sample records about 39,000 clones, 18% being singletons. The rearrangement links TRBV5-6 to TRBJ2-1; D is unclear. Sequenced material: tumor tissue. The TCR comes from a female donor with papillary thyroid cancer or a benign thyroid nodule (not recorded which). Some clones in this sample may be carry-over from other donors' samples. Here the CDR3 reads CASSLGVVGEQFF. The CDR3 DNA reads as TGTGCCAGCAGCTTGGGAGTGGTCGGTGAGCAGTTCTTC.